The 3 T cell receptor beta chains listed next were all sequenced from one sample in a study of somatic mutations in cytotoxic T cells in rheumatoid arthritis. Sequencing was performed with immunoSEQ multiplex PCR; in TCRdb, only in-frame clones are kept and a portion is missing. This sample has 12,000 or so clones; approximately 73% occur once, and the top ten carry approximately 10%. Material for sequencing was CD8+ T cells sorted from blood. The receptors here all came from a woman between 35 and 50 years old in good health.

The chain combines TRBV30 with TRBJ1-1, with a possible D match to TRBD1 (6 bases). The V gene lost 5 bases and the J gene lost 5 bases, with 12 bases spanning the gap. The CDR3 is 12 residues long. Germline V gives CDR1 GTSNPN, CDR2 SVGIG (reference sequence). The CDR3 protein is CAWGRGWTEAFF. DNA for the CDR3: TGTGCCTGGGGCAGGGGATGGACTGAAGCTTTCTTT.

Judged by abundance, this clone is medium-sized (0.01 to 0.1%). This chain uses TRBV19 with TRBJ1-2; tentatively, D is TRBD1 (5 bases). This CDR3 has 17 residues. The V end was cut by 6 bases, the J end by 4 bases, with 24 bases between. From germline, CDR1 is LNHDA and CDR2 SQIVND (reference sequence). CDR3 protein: CASSSAREGVRAYGYTF. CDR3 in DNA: TGTGCCAGTAGCTCGGCCAGGGAAGGAGTAAGGGCCTATGGCTACACCTTC.

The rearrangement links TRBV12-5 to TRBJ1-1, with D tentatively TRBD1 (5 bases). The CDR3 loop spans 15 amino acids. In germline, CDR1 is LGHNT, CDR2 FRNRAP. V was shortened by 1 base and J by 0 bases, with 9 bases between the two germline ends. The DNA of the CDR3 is TGTGCTAGTGGTTTGGGCGGAGGGGTGAACACTGAAGCTTTCTTT. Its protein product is CASGLGGGVNTEAFF. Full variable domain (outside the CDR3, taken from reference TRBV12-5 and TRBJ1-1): DARVTQTPRHKVTEMGQEVTMRCQPILGHNTVFWYRQTMMQGLELLAYFRNRAPLDDSGMPKDRFSAEMPDATLATLKIQPSEPRDSAVYFCASGLGGGVNTEAFFGQGTRLTVV.